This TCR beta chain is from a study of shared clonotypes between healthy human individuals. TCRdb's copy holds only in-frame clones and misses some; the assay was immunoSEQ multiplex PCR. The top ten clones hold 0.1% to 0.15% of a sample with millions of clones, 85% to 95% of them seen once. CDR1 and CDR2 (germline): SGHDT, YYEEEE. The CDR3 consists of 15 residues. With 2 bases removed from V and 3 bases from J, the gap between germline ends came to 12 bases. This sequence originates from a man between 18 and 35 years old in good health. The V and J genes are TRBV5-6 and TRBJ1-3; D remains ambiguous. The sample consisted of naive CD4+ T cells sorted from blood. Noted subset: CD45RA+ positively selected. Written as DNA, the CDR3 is TGTGCCAGCAGCTTTTTGCGCAGCGTTGGAAACACCATATATTTT. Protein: CASSFLRSVGNTIYF.